The TCR beta chain described here comes from a study of regulatory T cells in long-lasting Graves disease (dated by TCRdb to 2020 to 2023). For context, the study as a whole: Antithyroid drugs had been taken for less than 3 months by newly diagnosed Graves' disease patients. Persistent Graves' disease patients were compared with newly diagnosed Graves' disease patients by peripheral blood TCR sequencing and RNA sequencing. The study took place in China and was registered as a clinical trial. A total of about 33 samples underwent TCR sequencing: about 13 from persistent and about 20 from newly diagnosed Graves' disease patients. Study-wide findings and limitations: Sequencing and analysis were restricted to the TCR beta chain. The small sample size was acknowledged by the authors as a limitation that may reduce accuracy. Persistent patients shared more public clonotypes among themselves (around 2,700) than newly diagnosed patients did (more than 950). Compared with newly diagnosed patients, patients with persistent Graves' disease had lower TCR Shannon entropy and fewer highly expanded clones, which suggests clonal expansion. Only peripheral blood was studied, because thyroid tissue, the primary lesion, was inaccessible. Persistent disease showed preferential use of TRBV28, TRBJ1-2 and TRBJ2-5, whereas newly diagnosed disease favored TRBV20-1 and TRBJ2-1.

Library construction relied on multiplex PCR. The reads were generated on an Illumina HiSeq 4000. To build TCR beta libraries, CDR3 regions were amplified by Arm-PCR using iRepertoire HTBI primers. Gel purification was performed on PCR products prior to sequencing. The original pipeline was this. Across samples, fewer than 70 TRBV and 13 to 15 TRBJ segments were identified and used for gene usage analysis of CDR3 amino acid clonotypes. COPE and FqMerger were used to merge the filtered high-quality paired reads into contigs. BLAST was used to align contigs to the IMGT TRBV, TRBD and TRBJ reference genes, and CDR3 was defined following IMGT. Clonotypes above 0.1% frequency were classified as highly expanded clones. Shannon entropy was used to measure repertoire diversity, and the Gini coefficient was used to measure V-J evenness. A clonotype found in more than one individual was treated as public. TCRdb's own reprocessing of the public reads used fastp at Q25 and MiXCR and kept productive beta chains. Every distinct CDR3 protein forms one entry, paired with its most common genes and DNA. TCRdb assigned the V and J calls; the authors' analysis was not used. The sample has about 540,000 distinct CDR3 sequences on record, 13% of them singletons. Of the sample, 8.5% to 10% is held by the ten largest clones.

For CDR1 and CDR2, the germline V gene (reference sequence) lists GTSNPN and SVGIG. From its cysteine to its phenylalanine, the CDR3 spans 14 amino acids. This entry keeps only the CDR3 DNA: 42 bases, framed from base 1. V lost 4 bases and J lost 1 base; the stretch between them is 13 bases long. Ten or more counts support this clonotype. Its antigen is still unknown. One base away there is no much larger clone; base qualities are not given. Per the publication, the time point label means: newly diagnosed GD, antithyroid drugs for less than 3 months. RNA was extracted from PBMCs in TRIzol for both TCR sequencing and RNA sequencing. Graves' disease was diagnosed according to American Thyroid Association guidelines. Patients were recruited from an endocrinology department in Xi'an, China. From each patient, 7.5 to 9.5 milliliters of peripheral blood was collected into an EDTA anticoagulant tube. Ficoll Paque Plus density gradient separation was used to isolate PBMCs, and no additional T cell sorting was done. An Agilent 2100 Bioanalyzer and agarose gel were used to assess RNA quality, and a NanoDrop 2000 was used to measure RNA concentration.

The same data also contributed to another study, on T cells in Graves' hyperthyroidism and ophthalmopathy. As the second study states: A patient counted as having stable Graves' hyperthyroidism if no progression to ophthalmopathy occurred over 18 months of follow-up. Hyperthyroidism patients were newly diagnosed, had a disease duration of under 2 months, and were aged 18 to 65 years. Exclusion was applied to patients with uncontrolled infections, other autoimmune diseases, pregnancy or lactation. Diagnoses were established on the basis of clinical symptoms, serum thyroxine and TRAb, thyroid ultrasound, and orbital computed tomography. The first round of RT-PCR for the TCR CDR3 was performed with the HTBI primer set and the Qiagen OneStep RT-PCR kit. Most expanded thyroid clonotypes (frequency above 0.001) were also detected in blood, a finding suggesting that blood repertoires may reflect thyroid immune responses. A model built on a 13 V-J signature distinguished ophthalmopathy from stable hyperthyroidism, reaching over 85% sensitivity and around 81% specificity in cross-validation and 80%/75% in testing. In validation, progression to ophthalmopathy was predicted by the model with more than 65% sensitivity and 72% to 85% specificity, a median of approximately 6.5 months before onset. TCR V-J signatures able to tell the groups apart were searched for in a discovery cohort of 90 to 100 patients, of whom over 40 had Graves' ophthalmopathy and around 57 had stable Graves' hyperthyroidism. Whether ophthalmopathy could be predicted prospectively was tested in an independent validation cohort made up of approximately 19 hyperthyroidism patients plus 17 patients who later progressed to ophthalmopathy. For training and testing, the roughly 97 patients in the discovery cohort were randomly divided in a 7:3 ratio. The study also compared thyroid tissue and blood T-cell repertoires from more than 5 Graves' hyperthyroidism patients. Once sampling was done, hyperthyroidism patients were given methimazole at a starting dose of 30 mg daily, whereas ophthalmopathy patients were given high-dose intravenous methylprednisolone. Libraries were constructed in a second round of multiplex PCR, after which size selection and purification were carried out. Libraries were sequenced paired-end with 100 bp reads on an Illumina HiSeq2000. SOAPnuke was used to process the raw data, with reads discarded if the reads contained adapters or uncalled bases, had a mean Phred below 15, or lacked an exact constant-primer or identifier match. High-quality paired reads were merged with COPE v1.2.5, and unique nucleotide sequences were defined as clonotypes. MiTCR v1.1 was used to align clonotypes to the IMGT TRBV, TRBD and TRBJ reference segments. Analysis was restricted to V-J combinations with a frequency above 0.0001, which covered about 99% of repertoires. A TCS score was defined as the ratio between F50 (clonal expansion) and ExV (chaos), using BLOSUM62-based TCRdist between CDR3 peptides within each V-J. Welch's t-statistics and random forest reduced around 520 V-J features to 13, which were used in a naive Bayes classifier (R e1071). No statistical method was used to set the sample size in advance, and investigators knew the group allocation. According to the paper, TCR Vbeta CDR3 sequencing was carried out on approximately 140 peripheral blood samples, which came from under 50 ophthalmopathy, around 75 hyperthyroidism and approximately 17 progressor patients.

The chain uses TRBV30 and TRBJ1-1; the D gene is not confidently resolved. This sequence originates from a man aged 30-40 years with Graves disease. Donor details come from another sample of the same person, matched by shared clones. This material consisted of peripheral blood mononuclear cells (PBMCs), taken at new diagnosis, from a patient treated with antithyroid drugs. The bases are TGTGCCTGGACGAAGGAGGATCGGAACACTGAAGCTTTCTTT. Translated, this is CAWTKEDRNTEAFF. When the CDR3 is completed using the reference TRBV30 and TRBJ1-1 genes on either side, the full variable domain is SQTIHQWPATLVQPVGSPLSLECTVEGTSNPNLYWYRQAAGRGLQLLFYSVGIGQISSEVPQNLSASRPQDRQFILSSKKLLLSDSGFYLCAWTKEDRNTEAFFGQGTRLTVV.